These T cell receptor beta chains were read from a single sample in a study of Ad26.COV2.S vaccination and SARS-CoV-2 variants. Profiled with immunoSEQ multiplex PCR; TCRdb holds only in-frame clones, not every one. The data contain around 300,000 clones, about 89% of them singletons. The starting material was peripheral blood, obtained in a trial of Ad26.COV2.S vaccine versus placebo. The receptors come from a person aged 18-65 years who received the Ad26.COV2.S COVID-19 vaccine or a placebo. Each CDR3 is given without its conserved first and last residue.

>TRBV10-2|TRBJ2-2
ASSDGGNLAGVPGELF
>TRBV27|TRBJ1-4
ASSSIEHRGPNEKLF
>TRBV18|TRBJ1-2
ASSPLSGSNYGYT
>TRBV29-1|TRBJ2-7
SVGADLYEQY
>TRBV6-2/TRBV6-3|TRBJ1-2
ASSYSPVRTYGYT
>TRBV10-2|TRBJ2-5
ASSESKGVGEETQY
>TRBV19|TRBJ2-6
ASSVLQGSGANVLT
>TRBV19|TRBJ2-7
ASSPGLAGYEQY
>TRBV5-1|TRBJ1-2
ASSETGGKDYGYT
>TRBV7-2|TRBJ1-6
ASSAFRDSNNSPLH
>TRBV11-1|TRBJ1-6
ASSLATGNGSPLH
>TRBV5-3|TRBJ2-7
ARTLSRYPASYEQY
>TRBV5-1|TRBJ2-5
ASSPPDKRAETQY
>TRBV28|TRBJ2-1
ASTLRWTSGRRNEQF
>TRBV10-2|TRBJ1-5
ASSGAGTLQH
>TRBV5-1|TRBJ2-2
ASSLAQRNTGELF
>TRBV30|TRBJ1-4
AWSAPGQGGSEKLF
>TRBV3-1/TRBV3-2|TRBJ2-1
ASSQLNEQF
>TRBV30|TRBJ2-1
AWGTGDVYNEQF
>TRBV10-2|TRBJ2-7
ASSAGQGDEQY
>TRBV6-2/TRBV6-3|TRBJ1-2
ASSRRGAQEGGYT
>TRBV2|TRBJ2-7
ASSDGGTRGEQY
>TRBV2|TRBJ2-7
ASSDLVTGTLYEQY
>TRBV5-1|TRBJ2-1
ASSLLQGPYNEQF
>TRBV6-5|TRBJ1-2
ASSLDGTGHYGYT
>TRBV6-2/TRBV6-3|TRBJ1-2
ASSPQWSNYGYT
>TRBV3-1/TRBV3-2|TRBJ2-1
ASSDRGSGTGGSYNEQF
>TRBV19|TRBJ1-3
ASSMAGRLGAGNTIY
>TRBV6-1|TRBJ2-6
ASSEASRGLPGANVLT
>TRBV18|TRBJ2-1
ASSPAPIAVPSYNEQF
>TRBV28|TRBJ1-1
ASSARQGSTEAF
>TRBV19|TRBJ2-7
ASSKSGELFSYEQY
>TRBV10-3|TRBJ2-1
AISLGHGPNNEQF
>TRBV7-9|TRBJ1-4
ASTGGAGTNEKLF
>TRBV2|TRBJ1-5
ASRDRSNQPQH
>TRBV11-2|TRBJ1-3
ASSPTGESGNTIY
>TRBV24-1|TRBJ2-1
ATSRTGAYNEQF
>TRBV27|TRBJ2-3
ASSHGQSTDTQY
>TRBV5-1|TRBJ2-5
ASNPRSRLQETQY
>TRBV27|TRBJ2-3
ASRSGAGTDTQY
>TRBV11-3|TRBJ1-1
ASSLEADTEAF
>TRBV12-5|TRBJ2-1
ASGLARDGNNEQF